This entry lists 27 T cell receptor beta chains sequenced from one sample in a study of shared clonotypes between healthy human individuals. Positive CCR7 selection of CD45RO-negative cells yielded the naive CD8 cells, and terminally differentiated effector memory CD45RA+ cells were excluded. Sequencing used immunoSEQ multiplex PCR; TCRdb keeps in-frame clones, though not all of them. The data contain about 2.1 million clones, 85% to 95% of them singletons. Input material: naive CD8+ T cells from PBMCs. These receptors came from a man aged 18 to 35 in good health. Some clones in this sample may be carry-over from other donors' samples.

This rearrangement joins TRBV5-1 to TRBJ2-7, with 10 bases that match TRBD1. The CDR3 runs to 16 residues. V lost 1 base and J lost 4; bases outside the gene matches: 8. Germline CDR1 and CDR2: SGHRS and YFSETQ. CDR3 in DNA: TGCGCCAGCAGCTTGATGCAGGGACAGGGGCAGTACGAGCAGTACTTC. It codes for CASSLMQGQGQYEQYF.

On this clone: The sample has other DNA sequences that encode this CDR3 too. The J gene is TRBJ2-7, the V gene TRBV27, with a possible D match to TRBD2 (5 bases). CDR1 is MNHEY and CDR2 is SMNVEV in the germline V gene (reference sequence). V shed 9 bases and J shed 3 bases, with 9 bases lying between them. The CDR3 has 11 amino acids. The CDR3 nucleotides are TGTGCCAGTTCCGGGAACTACGAGCAGTACTTC. This codes for CASSGNYEQYF.

This chain links TRBV5-4 with TRBJ2-7; TRBD2 matches 7 bases. Trimming removed 5 bases from V and 0 bases from J; junction bases left unmatched: 8. The CDR3 loop spans 15 amino acids. CDR1 is SGHNT and CDR2 is YYREEE in the germline V gene (reference sequence). The CDR3 DNA sequence: TGTGCCAGCAGGGGAGGGACGGGGAGCTCCTACGAGCAGTACTTC. Residues: CASRGGTGSSYEQYF.

The chain is built from TRBV15 and TRBJ1-3; D is ambiguous. Trimming took 6 bases from V and 0 from J, leaving 33 bases between them. This CDR3 region has 22 residues. The germline gives CDR1 LNHNV, CDR2 YYDKDF (reference sequence). CDR3: CATSPPYPEPPGLESSGNTIYF. CDR3 coding DNA: TGTGCCACCAGTCCACCTTATCCGGAACCCCCAGGACTCGAGAGCTCTGGAAACACCATATATTTT. Full variable domain (rest looked up from reference TRBV15 and TRBJ1-3): DAMVIQNPRYQVTQFGKPVTLSCSQTLNHNVMYWYQQKSSQAPKLLFHYYDKDFNNEADTPDNFQSRRPNTSFCFLDIRSPGLGDTAMYLCATSPPYPEPPGLESSGNTIYFGEGSWLTVV.

The J gene is TRBJ2-7, the V gene TRBV30; a weak D match, TRBD2 (6 bases). Between the trimmed V and J ends, which lost 0 bases and 2 bases, there was a span of 11 bases. Germline V gene data show CDR1 as GTSNPN and CDR2 as SVGIG (reference sequence). This CDR3 has 14 amino acids. The DNA for the CDR3 is TGTGCCTGGAGTGTACTTGGAGGGACCTACGAGCAGTACTTC. This gives the protein CAWSVLGGTYEQYF.

This chain joins TRBV21-1 and TRBJ1-1. TRBV21-1 is given as a pseudogene. The CDR3 contains 15 residues. The CDR3 is CASSNRSIPHTEAFF. The CDR3 DNA follows: TGTGCCAGCAGCAATCGAAGTATACCACACACTGAAGCTTTCTTT.

The chain is built from TRBV30 and TRBJ1-2; maybe TRBD1 (5 bases). The germline V and J ends were trimmed by 5 bases and 3 bases, with 13 bases remaining between them. The CDR3 has 13 residues. Germline CDR1 and CDR2: GTSNPN and SVGIG (reference sequence). The CDR3 protein is CAWVWGGDYGYTF. CDR3 nucleotides: TGTGCCTGGGTCTGGGGCGGCGACTATGGCTACACCTTC.

The chain joins TRBV27 to TRBJ1-2; D might be TRBD1 (6 bases). The CDR3 is made up of 13 amino acids. Germline CDR1 is MNHEY and CDR2 is SMNVEV (reference sequence). V lost 8 bases and J lost 6, with 16 bases in between. Here the CDR3 reads CASGLLQGNGYTF. CDR3 bases: TGTGCCAGCGGCCTTTTACAGGGAAATGGCTACACCTTC.

The rearrangement uses TRBV30 and TRBJ2-2; 11 nucleotides line up with TRBD2. Germline CDR1 and CDR2: GTSNPN and SVGIG (reference sequence). The CDR3 is 18 residues long. V lost 7 bases and J lost 1; bases outside the gene matches: 14. CDR3: CASKKTSGSSVNTGELFF. The CDR3 DNA reads as TGTGCCTCGAAAAAAACTAGCGGGAGCTCGGTGAACACCGGGGAGCTGTTTTTT. Combining the CDR3 with reference TRBV30 and TRBJ2-2 gives the whole variable domain SQTIHQWPATLVQPVGSPLSLECTVEGTSNPNLYWYRQAAGRGLQLLFYSVGIGQISSEVPQNLSASRPQDRQFILSSKKLLLSDSGFYLCASKKTSGSSVNTGELFFGEGSRLTVL.

The rearrangement uses TRBV20-1 and TRBJ2-5; D is possibly TRBD2 (6 bases). V was clipped by 3 bases and J by 4 bases, with 6 bases between them. The germline CDR1 and CDR2 sequences are DFQATT and SNEGSKA (reference sequence). The CDR3 runs to 11 residues. The CDR3: CSASGRETQYF. The CDR3 DNA is TGCAGTGCTAGCGGGAGAGAGACCCAGTACTTC.

The chain employs TRBV30 and TRBJ1-5, with TRBD1 as a possible D gene (5 bases). This CDR3 has 14 residues. V gave up 2 bases and J gave up 2 bases, with 10 bases separating them. Germline CDR1 is GTSNPN and CDR2 is SVGIG (reference sequence). In nucleotides, the CDR3 is TGTGCCTGGAGTTCCGGGGCCCGCAATCAGCCCCAGCATTTT. Translating it yields CAWSSGARNQPQHF.

A remark on this clone: This sample also contains other DNA sequences that code for the same CDR3. The V call is TRBV9, the J call TRBJ2-1, with 10 bases that match TRBD2. The germline CDR1 and CDR2 sequences are SGDLS and YYNGEE. There are 15 residues in the CDR3. V was clipped by 5 bases and J by 2 bases; unmatched bases: 4. The chain's CDR3 is CASSDSGRPYNEQFF. The CDR3 nucleotides read TGTGCCAGCAGTGATAGCGGGAGGCCCTACAATGAGCAGTTCTTC. The whole variable domain, filled in from reference TRBV9 and TRBJ2-1, reads DSGVTQTPKHLITATGQRVTLRCSPRSGDLSVYWYQQSLDQGLQFLIQYYNGEERAKGNILERFSAQQFPDLHSELNLSSLELGDSALYFCASSDSGRPYNEQFFGPGTRLTVL.

The rearrangement links TRBV7-3 to TRBJ2-2, with D possibly being TRBD2 (6 bases). The ends were cut back, 5 bases at V and 2 bases at J, with 15 bases in the middle. The CDR3 spans 16 residues. Germline assignment: CDR1 SGHTA and CDR2 FQGTGA. CDR3 sequence: CASSAGLNLNTGELFF. The CDR3 DNA reads TGTGCCAGCAGCGCGGGGCTTAACCTCAACACCGGGGAGCTGTTTTTT.

The rearrangement joins TRBV9 to TRBJ2-7; either TRBD1 or TRBD2 may supply D (5 bases each). From germline, CDR1 is SGDLS and CDR2 YYNGEE. V was shortened by 4 bases and J by 1 base, with 9 bases between the two germline ends. The CDR3 contains 13 residues. CDR3 coding DNA: TGTGCCAGCAGCCAGGGACGTTCCTACGAGCAGTACTTC. Its translation is CASSQGRSYEQYF.

The chain has TRBV7-9 and TRBJ2-5; a possible D gene is TRBD1 (6 bases). The CDR3 contains 13 residues. In germline, CDR1 is SEHNR, CDR2 FQNEAQ (reference sequence). The V end was cut by 2 bases, the J end by 5 bases, with 9 bases between. CDR3 residues: CASSLWGLETQYF. CDR3 DNA: TGTGCCAGCAGCTTATGGGGGCTGGAGACCCAGTACTTC.

The chain uses TRBV5-1 and TRBJ1-1; 9 nucleotides line up with TRBD1. CDR1 and CDR2 from the germline V gene are SGHRS and YFSETQ. The CDR3 spans 14 residues. V was pared by 5 bases and J by 1 base, with 3 bases of the junction left unmatched. The DNA for the CDR3 is TGCGCCAGCAGAACGGACAGGGGGAACACTGAAGCTTTCTTT. As protein: CASRTDRGNTEAFF.

DNA of the CDR3: TGCGCCAGCAGCCAAGATTTCCCCTCACGTCAGGAGGCTGGCTACACCTTC. Translated: CASSQDFPSRQEAGYTF. The V call is TRBV4-3, the J call TRBJ1-2; D remains unclear. The CDR3 runs 17 residues. Trimming removed 0 bases from V and 7 bases from J, with 21 bases in between. Germline assignment: CDR1 LGHNA and CDR2 YSLEER.

The chain recombines TRBV7-9 with TRBJ2-7, with TRBD1 matching 7 bases. Germline V CDR1 and CDR2: SEHNR, FQNEAQ (reference sequence). V trimming: 4 bases; J trimming: 1 base; junction bases outside the gene matches: 19. The CDR3 consists of 19 residues. The CDR3 DNA follows: TGTGCCAGCAGCTCCCTGACCGGGACAGACAACCACCGGTCCTACGAGCAGTACTTC. Encoded protein: CASSSLTGTDNHRSYEQYF.

This clone came up a few times. V and J are TRBV18 and TRBJ1-1, with a possible D match to TRBD1 (6 bases). Trimming removed 0 bases at V and 8 bases at J, with 13 bases between. Germline assignment: CDR1 KGHSH and CDR2 LQKENI. The CDR3 is 14 amino acids. The CDR3 protein is CASSPPEAGVEAFF. CDR3 sequence (DNA): TGTGCCAGCTCACCACCTGAGGCAGGGGTAGAAGCTTTCTTT.

CDR3 nucleotide sequence: TGTGCCAGCAGCCCCGCCGAGGTGTACACTGAAGCTTTCTTT. Its translation is CASSPAEVYTEAFF. This sequence joins TRBV28 and TRBJ1-1; the D is unclear. CDR3 length equals 14 residues. Trimming removed 6 bases at V and 3 bases at J, with 14 bases between. The germline V gene encodes CDR1 MDHEN and CDR2 SYDVKM.

V and J are TRBV13 and TRBJ1-5; weak D call: TRBD1 (5 bases). The CDR3 covers 13 residues. Germline CDR1 PRHDT, CDR2 FYEKMQ (reference sequence). Trimming took off 5 bases at V and 6 bases at J, with 11 bases between the two ends. The CDR3 DNA follows: TGTGCCAGCAGCGGGGGACGGATTCAGCCCCAGCATTTT. Translating it yields CASSGGRIQPQHF.

The chain joins TRBV11-3 to TRBJ2-7, with D possibly TRBD2 on 7 matching bases. Trimming left V 5 bases short and J 2 bases short, with 16 bases between. The germline V gene has CDR1 SGHNT and CDR2 YENEEA. The CDR3 totals 15 residues. The CDR3 reads CASSLGAGAPYEQYF. The CDR3 bases are TGTGCCAGCAGCCTGGGGGCGGGGGCCCCCTACGAGCAGTACTTC.

J is TRBJ1-4 and V is TRBV4-1; D unresolved. The germline V and J ends were trimmed by 7 bases and 0 bases, with 12 bases remaining between them. CDR1 MGHRA and CDR2 YSYEKL come from the germline V gene. The CDR3 is 15 amino acids. CDR3 residues: CASKWSLATNEKLFF. DNA for the CDR3: TGCGCCAGCAAGTGGAGCCTTGCAACTAATGAAAAACTGTTTTTT.

The chain recombines TRBV6-1 with TRBJ1-3; 9 bases match TRBD1. The V gene's germline CDR1 is MNHNS and CDR2 SASEGT. The V gene end was trimmed by 4 bases and the J gene end by 3 bases; junction bases not matched to a gene: 1. The CDR3 spans 14 residues. The DNA of the CDR3 is TGTGCCAGCAGTGCGACAGGGGGTGGAAACACCATATATTTT. Encoded protein: CASSATGGGNTIYF.

The chain recombines TRBV7-3 with TRBJ2-1; a weak D match, TRBD2 (6 bases). The germline V gene encodes CDR1 SGHTA and CDR2 FQGTGA. CDR3 length: 15 residues. Trimming pared 4 bases from V and 11 bases from J, leaving 21 bases between. CDR3 protein: CASSSDGGGSLQQFF. The CDR3 DNA follows: TGTGCCAGCAGCTCCGATGGGGGAGGTTCCCTTCAGCAGTTCTTC.

The V gene is TRBV4-3, the J gene TRBJ2-1, with 13 bases matching TRBD2. Germline CDR1 and CDR2: LGHNA and YSLEER. The CDR3 is made up of 16 amino acids. J was trimmed by 8 bases and V by 0 bases; bases with no gene match: 4. This chain's CDR3 is CASSQEGGLAGDEQFF. The CDR3 DNA follows: TGCGCCAGCAGCCAAGAGGGCGGACTAGCGGGAGATGAGCAGTTCTTC.

This clone has just one count. V and J are TRBV5-5 and TRBJ1-2; D uncertain. The CDR3 loop spans 17 amino acids. Trimming stripped 0 bases from V and 0 bases from J, with 15 bases between. Germline CDR1 reads SGHKS; CDR2 reads YYEKEE (reference sequence). The CDR3 sequence is CASSLEEWVEANYGYTF. Here the CDR3 DNA reads TGTGCCAGCAGCTTGGAGGAGTGGGTGGAAGCTAACTATGGCTACACCTTC.